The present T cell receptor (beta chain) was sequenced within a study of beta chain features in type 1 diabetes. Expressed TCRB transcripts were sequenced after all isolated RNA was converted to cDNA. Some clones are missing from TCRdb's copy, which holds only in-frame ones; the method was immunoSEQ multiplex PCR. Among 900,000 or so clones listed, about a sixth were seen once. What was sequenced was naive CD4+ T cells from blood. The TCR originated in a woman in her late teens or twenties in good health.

The CDR3 DNA reads TGTGCCACCAGCAGGACTAGCGGGAGCCACTCCTACAATGAGCAGTTCTTC. Amino acid sequence: CATSRTSGSHSYNEQFF. V usage is TRBV15 and J usage is TRBJ2-1, with 12 bases aligning to TRBD2. CDR3 length: 17 amino acids. Trimming cost V 3 bases and J 0 bases; bases outside gene matches: 3. Germline lookup yields CDR1 LNHNV and CDR2 YYDKDF (reference sequence).